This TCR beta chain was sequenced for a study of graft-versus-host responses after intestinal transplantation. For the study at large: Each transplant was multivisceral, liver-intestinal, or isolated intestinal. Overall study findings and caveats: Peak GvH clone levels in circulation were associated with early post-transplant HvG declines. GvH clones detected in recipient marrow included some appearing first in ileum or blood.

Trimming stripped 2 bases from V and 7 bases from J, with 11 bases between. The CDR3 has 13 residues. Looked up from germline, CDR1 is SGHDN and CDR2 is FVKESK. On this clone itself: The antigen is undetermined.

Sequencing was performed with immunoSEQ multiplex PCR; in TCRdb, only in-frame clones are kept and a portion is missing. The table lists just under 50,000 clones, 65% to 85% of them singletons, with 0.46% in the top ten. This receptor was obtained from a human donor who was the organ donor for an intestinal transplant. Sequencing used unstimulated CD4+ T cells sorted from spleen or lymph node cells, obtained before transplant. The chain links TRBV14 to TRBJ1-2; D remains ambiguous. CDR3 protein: CASSQNSLGGYTF. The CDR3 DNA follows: TGTGCCAGCAGCCAAAACTCTTTGGGTGGCTACACCTTC. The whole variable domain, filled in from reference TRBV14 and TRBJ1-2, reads EAGVTQFPSHSVIEKGQTVTLRCDPISGHDNLYWYRRVMGKEIKFLLHFVKESKQDESGMPNNRFLAERTGGTYSTLKVQPAELEDSGVYFCASSQNSLGGYTFGSGTRLTVV.